These T cell receptor beta chains were read from a single sample in a study of Graves' ophthalmopathy and Graves' hyperthyroidism. TCRdb recomputed calls from the multiplex PCR reads with MiXCR, one row per CDR3 protein. The sample records roughly 160,000 distinct CDR3 sequences, about 40% being singletons. The sequencing sample was made of peripheral blood. Receptor source: a woman aged 40 to 50 with Graves' ophthalmopathy. CDR3s include the opening cysteine and the closing phenylalanine or tryptophan. D genes are given only for firm matches. Rows may omit the clone size; those that give it use once, few, many or a size class.

j_call d_call v_call clone_size cdr3_aa cdr3_nt
TRBJ2-2 TRBD2 TRBV7-2 many CASSEFFGGAGELFF TGTGCCAGCAGCGAGTTCTTCGGGGGGGCCGGGGAGCTGTTTTTT
TRBJ2-7 NA TRBV27 NA CASSLLVNRQYF TGTGCCAGCAGTTTGTTAGTTAACAGGCAGTACTTC
TRBJ2-5 NA TRBV12-5 NA CASGLSPQETQYF TGTGCTAGTGGTTTGTCACCCCAAGAGACCCAGTACTTC
TRBJ2-7 TRBD1 TRBV5-1 NA CASRISDRAIEQYF TGCGCCAGCAGAATTTCCGACAGGGCCATCGAGCAGTACTTC
TRBJ2-7 TRBD2 TRBV19 NA CASSIVPGLAGGSYEQYF TGTGCCAGTAGTATAGTCCCGGGACTAGCGGGAGGGTCCTACGAGCAGTACTTC
TRBJ2-5 NA TRBV20-1 NA CSARGQHRETQYF TGCAGTGCTAGGGGTCAGCATAGGGAGACCCAGTACTTC
TRBJ2-4 NA TRBV12-3/TRBV12-4 NA CASVGESKNIQYF TGTGCCAGCGTGGGGGAGTCCAAAAACATTCAGTACTTC
TRBJ1-2 NA TRBV7-6 many CASSQPDREGYTF TGTGCCAGCAGCCAACCCGACCGGGAGGGCTACACCTTC
TRBJ2-2 TRBD1 TRBV2 NA CASSETGGTGELFF TGTGCCAGCAGTGAGACAGGGGGCACCGGGGAGCTGTTTTTT
TRBJ2-5 NA TRBV7-8 few CASSLSSGDQSGETQYF TGTGCCAGCAGCTTATCATCGGGGGACCAGAGCGGGGAGACCCAGTACTTC
TRBJ1-5 NA TRBV6-2/TRBV6-3 many CASMRGGYSNQPQHF TGTGCCAGCATGAGAGGGGGGTATAGCAATCAGCCCCAGCATTTT
TRBJ1-1 TRBD1 TRBV10-3 few CAISELGQGPTEAFF TGTGCCATCAGTGAGCTAGGACAGGGGCCGACTGAAGCTTTCTTT
TRBJ1-5 TRBD1 TRBV6-1 many CASSPWDRGRSQPQHF TGTGCCAGCAGCCCCTGGGACAGGGGTAGGAGTCAGCCCCAGCATTTT
TRBJ1-6 NA TRBV9 many CASSPRTGLNSPLHF TGTGCCAGCAGCCCCCGAACAGGCCTTAATTCACCCCTCCACTTT
TRBJ2-5 TRBD1 TRBV12-3/TRBV12-4 few CASSDRGLQETQYF TGTGCCAGCAGTGACAGGGGCCTCCAAGAGACCCAGTACTTC
TRBJ2-7 TRBD2 TRBV28 many CASSRPLAGGYEQYF TGTGCCAGCAGCCGACCACTAGCGGGGGGTTACGAGCAGTACTTC
TRBJ2-7 TRBD2 TRBV20-1 many CSATLGRGTYEQYF TGCAGTGCTACATTAGGGCGGGGGACCTACGAGCAGTACTTC
TRBJ2-2 NA TRBV12-3/TRBV12-4 NA CASSPQALNTGELFF TGTGCCAGCAGTCCCCAGGCCTTGAACACCGGGGAGCTGTTTTTT
TRBJ1-2 NA TRBV12-3/TRBV12-4 NA CASSVTYGYTF TGTGCCAGCAGTGTCACCTATGGCTACACCTTC
TRBJ1-2 NA TRBV15 many CATSSTANYGYTF TGTGCCACCAGCAGTACCGCTAACTATGGCTACACCTTC
TRBJ2-7 NA TRBV2 NA CASSEPPYEQYF TGTGCCAGCAGTGAACCCCCCTACGAGCAGTACTTC
TRBJ1-2 NA TRBV5-5 many CASSLRGGGYTF TGTGCCAGCAGCTTACGTGGAGGTGGCTACACCTTC